This paragraph covers one T cell receptor beta chain sequence. Seattle cases were enrolled at active infection and followed longitudinally. The data derive from a study of blood T cell repertoires in COVID-19. Study at large: COVID-19 samples, acute and convalescent, were from the United States, Italy and Spain. PBMCs, B-cell-depleted T cells, or T cells provided the cDNA or gDNA that made up the material.

The V gene lost 4 bases and the J gene lost 0 bases, with 6 bases spanning the gap. The CDR3 has 13 residues. The germline V gene has CDR1 SGHNT and CDR2 YENEEA. Original processing methods: Amplified reference gene primers provided the basis for estimating nucleated cell counts. Only in-frame clones appear in the TCRdb table, and some are missing; sequencing was by immunoSEQ multiplex PCR. Clone size and the V and J calls come from that table; the DNA yielded D and trimming. The sample has approximately 440,000 clones, 88% seen once. The clonotype comes from a woman in her 50s with COVID-19, enrolled during active disease. What was sequenced was peripheral blood. The V gene is TRBV11-3, the J gene TRBJ1-1; D unclear. As DNA, the CDR3 is TGTGCCAGCAGCTCGGGAGTGAACACTGAAGCTTTCTTT. It yields the protein CASSSGVNTEAFF.